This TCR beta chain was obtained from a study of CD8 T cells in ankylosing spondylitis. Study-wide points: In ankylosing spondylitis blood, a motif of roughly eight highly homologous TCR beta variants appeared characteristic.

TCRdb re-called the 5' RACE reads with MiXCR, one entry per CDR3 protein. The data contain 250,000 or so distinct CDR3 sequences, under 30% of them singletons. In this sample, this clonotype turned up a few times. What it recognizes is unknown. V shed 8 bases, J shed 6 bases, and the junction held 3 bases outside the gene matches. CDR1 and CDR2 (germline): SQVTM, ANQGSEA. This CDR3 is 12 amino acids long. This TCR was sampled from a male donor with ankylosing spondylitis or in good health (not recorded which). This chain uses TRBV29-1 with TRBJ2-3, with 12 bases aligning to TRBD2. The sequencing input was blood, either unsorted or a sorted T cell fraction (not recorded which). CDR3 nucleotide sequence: TGCAGCTCTAGCGGGGGGGCGGATACGCAGTATTTT. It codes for CSSSGGADTQYF.